These T cell receptor beta chains were read from a single sample in a study of cytotoxic CD8 clonotypes in ibrutinib-treated CLL. The protocol was immunoSEQ multiplex PCR, while the TCRdb copy is restricted to in-frame clones and leaves out a portion. In the table there are about 4,200 clones, around 83% of which are singletons. The specimen was PBMCs, collected before ibrutinib treatment. The receptors were gathered from a human donor with chronic lymphocytic leukemia. Each CDR3 is given with its conserved first and last residue. A D gene is named only where the DNA matches it firmly. The size entry is marked missing in some rows and otherwise reads once, few, many or a size class.

J gene | D gene | V gene | clone size | CDR3 protein | CDR3 DNA
TRBJ2-1 | TRBD2 | TRBV6-6 | few | CASSGTSGNAYNEQFF | TGTGCCAGCAGTGGGACTAGCGGGAATGCCTACAATGAGCAGTTCTTC
TRBJ2-3 | TRBD2 | TRBV5-6 | NA | CASSPPRGAQYF | TGTGCCAGCAGCCCACCGCGGGGGGCGCAGTATTTT
TRBJ2-5 | NA | TRBV18 | NA | CASSPGEDQETQYF | TGTGCCAGCTCACCGGGGGAGGACCAAGAGACCCAGTACTTC
TRBJ1-5 | NA | TRBV7-3 | NA | CASSLQGDQPQHF | TGTGCCAGCAGCTTACAGGGTGATCAGCCCCAGCATTTT
TRBJ2-2 | NA | TRBV7-9 | medium-sized | CASWEQGNTGELFF | TGTGCCAGCTGGGAACAGGGAAACACCGGGGAGCTGTTTTTT
TRBJ2-2 | NA | TRBV19 | NA | CASTSAGELFF | NA
TRBJ1-1 | NA | TRBV21-1 | NA | CASSKARRTAFF | TGTGCCAGCAGCAAAGCCAGAAGGACAGCTTTCTTT
TRBJ1-2 | TRBD1 | TRBV28 | few | CASNAPGQNYGYTF | TGTGCCAGCAACGCTCCGGGACAGAACTATGGCTACACCTTC
TRBJ1-5 | NA | TRBV4-1 | large | CASSPGLSVGQPQHF | TGCGCCAGCAGCCCCGGACTCTCGGTGGGTCAGCCCCAGCATTTT
TRBJ2-7 | TRBD2 | TRBV5-1 | NA | CASSLGEGGGDEQYF | TGCGCCAGCAGCTTGGGGGAGGGCGGAGGGGACGAGCAGTACTTC
TRBJ1-5 | NA | TRBV7-3 | NA | CASSQGRNQPQHF | TGTGCCAGCAGCCAGGGACGGAATCAGCCCCAGCATTTT
TRBJ2-2 | NA | TRBV13 | medium-sized | CASSPEGVWENTGELFF | TGTGCCAGCAGCCCGGAAGGGGTGTGGGAAAACACCGGGGAGCTGTTTTTT
TRBJ1-2 | TRBD1 | TRBV7-9 | once | CASSSGQVYGYTF | TGTGCCAGCAGCTCGGGACAGGTCTATGGCTACACCTTC
TRBJ1-1 | TRBD1 | TRBV27 | NA | CASSLTGGDTEAFF | TGTGCCAGCAGTTTGACAGGGGGGGACACTGAAGCTTTCTTT
TRBJ2-2 | TRBD2 | TRBV19 | NA | CASRRTSGSAGELFF | TGTGCCAGTAGAAGGACTAGCGGGAGTGCCGGGGAGCTGTTTTTT
TRBJ2-3 | TRBD2 | TRBV7-3 | NA | CASSPGLGTDTQYF | TGTGCCAGCAGCCCCGGACTAGGCACAGATACGCAGTATTTT
TRBJ2-3 | NA | TRBV30 | NA | CAWSAALSGEGTDTQYF | TGTGCCTGGAGTGCCGCCCTAAGTGGGGAGGGCACAGATACGCAGTATTTT
TRBJ2-1 | NA | TRBV5-1 | NA | CASSMEGNEQFF | TGCGCCAGCAGTATGGAGGGCAATGAGCAGTTCTTC
TRBJ2-5 | TRBD2 | TRBV2 | NA | CASSVLAGDGTQYF | TGTGCCAGCAGTGTCCTAGCGGGAGATGGGACCCAGTACTTC
TRBJ2-2 | NA | TRBV11-2 | NA | CASRSQRRGTGELFF | TGTGCCAGCAGATCTCAGCGCAGGGGCACCGGGGAGCTGTTTTTT
TRBJ2-5 | NA | TRBV29-1 | few | CSAGTEQETQYF | TGCAGCGCCGGGACGGAGCAAGAGACCCAGTACTTC
TRBJ1-4 | TRBD1 | TRBV2 | NA | CASSWTGANEKLFF | TGTGCCAGCAGTTGGACAGGGGCTAATGAAAAACTGTTTTTT
TRBJ2-7 | TRBD2 | TRBV16 | few | CASSRFSGRYEQYF | TGTGCCAGCAGCCGTTTTAGCGGGAGATACGAGCAGTACTTC
TRBJ1-2 | NA | TRBV7-8 | NA | CASSPSRVITGTNYGYTF | TGTGCCAGCAGCCCTAGCCGGGTAATAACGGGGACTAACTATGGCTACACCTTC
TRBJ2-1 | TRBD1 | TRBV29-1 | NA | CSVEDRGGAYNEQFF | TGCAGCGTTGAGGACAGGGGGGGAGCCTACAATGAGCAGTTCTTC
TRBJ2-6 | TRBD2 | TRBV19 | hyperexpanded | CASSNSGLAAYSGANVLTF | TGTGCCAGTAGTAACTCCGGACTAGCGGCATACTCTGGGGCCAACGTCCTGACTTTC
TRBJ2-7 | NA | TRBV4-2 | NA | CASSQEDGEYYEQYF | TGTGCCAGCAGCCAAGAGGACGGGGAATACTACGAGCAGTACTTC
TRBJ2-3 | TRBD1 | TRBV28 | NA | CASSFIRLQGAGSDTQYF | TGTGCCAGCAGTTTCATCCGGTTACAGGGGGCAGGGTCAGATACGCAGTATTTT
TRBJ2-1 | TRBD2 | TRBV28 | NA | CASSLLAGVGNEQFF | TGTGCCAGCAGTTTACTAGCGGGAGTGGGAAATGAGCAGTTCTTC